This T cell receptor (beta chain) was found in a study of T cells after yellow fever vaccination. Findings and caveats of the study: Researchers report a weaker secondary response that nonetheless peaked faster, day 5 versus 15. Subsequent booster samples again held most clones from primary vaccination (more than 95% CD4, 88% CD8).

Details on this clonotype: Its antigen remains unidentified.

Via MiXCR, TCRdb re-called the 5' RACE reads, giving one row per CDR3 protein. The repertoire holds under 200,000 distinct CDR3 sequences, with approximately 10% as singletons. This CDR3 has 14 residues. CDR1 and CDR2 (germline): LNHDA, SQIVND (reference sequence). The V segment lost 3 bases and the J segment 6 bases; nucleotides outside the gene matches: 5. The chain has TRBV19 and TRBJ1-2, with 9 nucleotides matching TRBD1. This TCR was recovered from a man aged 18 to 30 who received the YFV17D yellow fever vaccine. Sequenced here: CD8+ T cells sorted from PBMCs, sampled 15 days after the yellow fever booster vaccination. This CDR3 is CASSIVDRGHGYTF. The CDR3, as DNA: TGTGCCAGTAGTATCGTGGACAGGGGACATGGCTACACCTTC.